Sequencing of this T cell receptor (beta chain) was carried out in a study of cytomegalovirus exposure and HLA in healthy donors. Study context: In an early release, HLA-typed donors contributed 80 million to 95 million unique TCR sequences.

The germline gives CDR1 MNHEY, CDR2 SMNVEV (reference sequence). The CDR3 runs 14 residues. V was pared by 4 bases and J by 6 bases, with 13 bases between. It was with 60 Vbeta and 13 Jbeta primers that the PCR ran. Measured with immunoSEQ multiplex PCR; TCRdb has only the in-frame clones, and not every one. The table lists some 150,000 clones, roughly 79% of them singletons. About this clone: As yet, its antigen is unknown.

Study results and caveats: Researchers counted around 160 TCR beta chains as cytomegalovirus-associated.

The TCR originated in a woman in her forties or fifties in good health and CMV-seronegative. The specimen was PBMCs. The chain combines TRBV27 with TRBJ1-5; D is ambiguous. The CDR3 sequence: CASSSAASGQPQHF. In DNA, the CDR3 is TGTGCCAGCAGTTCCGCGGCGTCGGGTCAGCCCCAGCATTTT.